This T cell receptor (beta chain) derives from a study of cytomegalovirus exposure and HLA in healthy donors (dated by TCRdb to the late 2010s). The study in broad terms: According to a later analysis, the 120 or so validation repertoires were produced on the same platform as the 700 or so repertoires of the first cohort. To predict cytomegalovirus infection status, the study brought together high-throughput TCR immunosequencing, statistical association of individual TCRs with disease status, and machine learning. A separate validation cohort of 100 to 150 different subjects was used in addition to the approximately 670-subject first cohort. The study was designed to test whether signatures of past pathogen exposure could be identified by cataloging public T cell receptors.

Libraries were made using the immunoSEQ multiplex PCR assay. Per the authors' processing: A statistical classification framework was built for diagnosing cytomegalovirus status from the catalog of TCR beta chain sequences. TCRdb retrieved this table from immuneACCESS and kept in-frame rearrangements only. Not all clones are present; in checked studies, unresolved V genes account for under half, and no reason is known for the remainder. That table is the source of V, J and clone size, and D and trimming were worked out from the DNA. The sample profile shows roughly 220,000 clones; about 90% of them were found once. 1.1% of the sample belongs to the ten largest clones. What the authors observed across the whole study: In both the original and validation cohorts, the classifier was reported to diagnose cytomegalovirus status with high specificity and sensitivity. In a later analysis, TCRs clustered in the first cohort were found to also tend to co-occur in the roughly 120 validation repertoires, with 94% of cluster scores above 0. It was suggested by the authors that the approach could potentially be generalized to other disease states and immunological phenotypes. The study listed 150 to 200 TCR beta chains as associated with cytomegalovirus. Most TCR sequences were seen in very few donors, while some public TCRs were found in many individuals. The validation cohort had no HLA typing available for a later analysis, so co-occurrence within that cohort was assessed over all 120 or so repertoires. A few of the identified cytomegalovirus-associated TCR beta chains were confirmed in vitro to be specific for cytomegalovirus antigens.

There are 16 amino acids in the CDR3, from cysteine to phenylalanine inclusive. Only the CDR3 region is kept as DNA, spanning 48 bases read in frame from base 1. CDR1 and CDR2, looked up from the germline V gene, are SNHLY and FYNNEI. V lost 2 bases and J lost 8 bases; the stretch between them is 16 bases long. The donors were included in the validation cohort of over a hundred subjects, a group kept apart from the approximately 670-subject first cohort. Of note for this clone: It has no known antigen specificity. Base qualities are not at hand, and no much larger clone is one base apart.

The clonotype comes from a young woman in good health and CMV-seronegative. The sequencing sample was made of PBMCs. The chain couples TRBV2 to TRBJ1-6; TRBD1 is possibly the D segment (5 matching bases). The CDR3 corresponds to CASSEFRALRDSPLHF. The nucleotide sequence is given as TGTGCCAGCAGTGAATTCAGGGCCCTGAGAGATTCACCCCTCCACTTT.